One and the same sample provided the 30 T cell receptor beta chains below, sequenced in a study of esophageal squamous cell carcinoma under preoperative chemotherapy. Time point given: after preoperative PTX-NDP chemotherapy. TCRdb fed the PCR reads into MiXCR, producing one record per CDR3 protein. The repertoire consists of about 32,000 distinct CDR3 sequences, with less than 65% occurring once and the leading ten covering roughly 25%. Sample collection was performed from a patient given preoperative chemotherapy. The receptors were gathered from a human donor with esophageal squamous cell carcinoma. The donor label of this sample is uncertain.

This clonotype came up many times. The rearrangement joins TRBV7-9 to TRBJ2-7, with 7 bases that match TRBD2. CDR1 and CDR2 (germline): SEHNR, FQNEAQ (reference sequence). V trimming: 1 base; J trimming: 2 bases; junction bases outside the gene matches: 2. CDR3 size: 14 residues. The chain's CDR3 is CASSLEAGAYEQYF. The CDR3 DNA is TGTGCCAGCAGCTTAGAGGCGGGAGCCTACGAGCAGTACTTC. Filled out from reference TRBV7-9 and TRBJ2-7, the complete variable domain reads DTGVSQNPRHKITKRGQNVTFRCDPISEHNRLYWYRQTLGQGPEFLTYFQNEAQLEKSRLLSDRFSAERPKGSFSTLEIQRTEQGDSAMYLCASSLEAGAYEQYFGPGTRLTVT.

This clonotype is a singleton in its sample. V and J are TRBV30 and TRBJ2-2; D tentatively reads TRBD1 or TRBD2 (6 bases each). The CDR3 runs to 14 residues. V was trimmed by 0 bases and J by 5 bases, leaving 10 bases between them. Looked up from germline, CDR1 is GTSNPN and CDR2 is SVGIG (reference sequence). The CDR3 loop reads CAWSVRGTTGELFF. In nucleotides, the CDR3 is TGTGCCTGGAGTGTACGGGGGACAACCGGGGAGCTGTTTTTT.

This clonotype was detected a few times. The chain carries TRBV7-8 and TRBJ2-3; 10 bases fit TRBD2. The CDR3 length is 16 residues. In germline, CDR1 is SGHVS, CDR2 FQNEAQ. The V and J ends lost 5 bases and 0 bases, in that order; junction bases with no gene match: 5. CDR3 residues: CASSLMTSGSTDTQYF. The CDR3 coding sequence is TGTGCCAGCAGCCTAATGACTAGCGGGAGCACAGATACGCAGTATTTT.

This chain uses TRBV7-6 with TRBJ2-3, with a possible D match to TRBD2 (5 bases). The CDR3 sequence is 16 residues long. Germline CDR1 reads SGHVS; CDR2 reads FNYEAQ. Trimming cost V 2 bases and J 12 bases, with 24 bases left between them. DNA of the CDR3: TGTGCCAGCAGCTTACACGGAGGTACTGGCCAAGAGACCCAGTATTTT. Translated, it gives CASSLHGGTGQETQYF.

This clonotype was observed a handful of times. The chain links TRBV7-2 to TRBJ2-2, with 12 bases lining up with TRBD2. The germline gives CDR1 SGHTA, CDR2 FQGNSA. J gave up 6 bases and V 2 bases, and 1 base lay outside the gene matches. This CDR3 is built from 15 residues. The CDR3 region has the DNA TGTGCCAGCAGCTTACTAGCGGGAGGGTCCGGGGAGCTGTTTTTT. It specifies CASSLLAGGSGELFF. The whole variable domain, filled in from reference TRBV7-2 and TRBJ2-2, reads GAGVSQSPSNKVTEKGKDVELRCDPISGHTALYWYRQSLGQGLEFLIYFQGNSAPDKSGLPSDRFSAERTGGSVSTLTIQRTQQEDSAVYLCASSLLAGGSGELFFGEGSRLTVL.

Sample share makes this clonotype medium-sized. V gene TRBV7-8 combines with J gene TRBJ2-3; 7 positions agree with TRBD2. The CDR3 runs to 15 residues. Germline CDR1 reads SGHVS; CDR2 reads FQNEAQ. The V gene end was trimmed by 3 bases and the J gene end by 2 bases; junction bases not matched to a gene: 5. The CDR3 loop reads CASSFFRGDTDTQYF. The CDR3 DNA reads TGTGCCAGCAGCTTTTTTCGGGGGGACACAGATACGCAGTATTTT. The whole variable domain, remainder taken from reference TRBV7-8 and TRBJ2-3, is GAGVSQSPRYKVAKRGQDVALRCDPISGHVSLFWYQQALGQGPEFLTYFQNEAQLDKSGLPSDRFFAERPEGSVSTLKIQRTQQEDSAVYLCASSFFRGDTDTQYFGPGTRLTVL.

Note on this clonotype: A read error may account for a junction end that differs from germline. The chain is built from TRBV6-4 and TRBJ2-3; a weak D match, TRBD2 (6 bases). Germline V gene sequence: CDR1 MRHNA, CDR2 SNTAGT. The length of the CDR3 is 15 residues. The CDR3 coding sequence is TGTGCCAGCGGCGCGGGGAGCAGAGCCACAGATACTCAGTACTTT. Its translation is CASGAGSRATDTQYF.

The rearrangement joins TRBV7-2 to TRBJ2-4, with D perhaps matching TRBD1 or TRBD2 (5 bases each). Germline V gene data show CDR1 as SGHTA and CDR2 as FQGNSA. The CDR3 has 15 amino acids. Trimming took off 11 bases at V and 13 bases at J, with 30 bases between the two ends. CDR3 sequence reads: CARGSGLGAKDTQYF. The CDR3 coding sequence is TGTGCCCGCGGCTCGGGGCTGGGAGCCAAAGACACGCAGTACTTC.

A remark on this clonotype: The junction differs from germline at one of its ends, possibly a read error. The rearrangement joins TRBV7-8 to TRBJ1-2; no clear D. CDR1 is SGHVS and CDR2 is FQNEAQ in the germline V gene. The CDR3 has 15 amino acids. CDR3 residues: CASSLVSEPKYGYTF. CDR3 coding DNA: TGTGCCAGCAGCTTAGTGTCAGAACCTAAGTATGGCTACACCTTC.

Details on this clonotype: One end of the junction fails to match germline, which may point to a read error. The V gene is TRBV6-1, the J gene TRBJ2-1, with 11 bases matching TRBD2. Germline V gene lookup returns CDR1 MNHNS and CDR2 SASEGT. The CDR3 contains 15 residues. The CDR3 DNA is TGTGCCAGCAGGCTAAATAGCGGGGGGGCCAATGAGCAGTATTTC. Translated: CASRLNSGGANEQYF.

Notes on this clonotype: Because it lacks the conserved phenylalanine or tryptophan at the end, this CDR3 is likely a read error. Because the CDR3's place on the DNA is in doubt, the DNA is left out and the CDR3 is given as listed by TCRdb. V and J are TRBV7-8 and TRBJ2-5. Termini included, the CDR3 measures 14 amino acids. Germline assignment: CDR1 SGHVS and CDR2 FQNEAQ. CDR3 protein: CASGRELGQASQYS.

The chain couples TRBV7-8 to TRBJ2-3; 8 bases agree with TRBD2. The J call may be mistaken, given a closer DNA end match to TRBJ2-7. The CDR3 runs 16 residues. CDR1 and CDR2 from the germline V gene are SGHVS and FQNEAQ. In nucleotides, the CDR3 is TGTGCCAGCAGCGACTCGGGGGGGGGGGCCAGTGACACGCAGTACTTC. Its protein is CASSDSGGGASDTQYF.

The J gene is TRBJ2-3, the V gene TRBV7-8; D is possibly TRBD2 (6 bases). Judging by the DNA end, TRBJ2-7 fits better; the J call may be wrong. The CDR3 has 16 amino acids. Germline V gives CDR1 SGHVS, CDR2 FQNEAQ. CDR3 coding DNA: TGTGCCAGCAGCAACCTAGCGCGGGGACCCGGAAATACGCAGTACTTC. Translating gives CASSNLARGPGNTQYF.

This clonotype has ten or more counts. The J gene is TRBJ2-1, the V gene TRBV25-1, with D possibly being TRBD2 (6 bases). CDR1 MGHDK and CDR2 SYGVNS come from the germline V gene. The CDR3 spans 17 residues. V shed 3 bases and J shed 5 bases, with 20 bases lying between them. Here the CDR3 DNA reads TGTGCCAGCAGTGACCGCCCGACGATGGGAGGCCACAATGAGCAGTTCTTC. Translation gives CASSDRPTMGGHNEQFF.

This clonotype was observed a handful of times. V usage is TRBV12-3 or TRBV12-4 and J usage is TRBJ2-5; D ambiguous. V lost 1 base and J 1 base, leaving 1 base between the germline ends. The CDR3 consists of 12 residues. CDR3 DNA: TGTGCCAGCAGTTTAGGCCAAGAGACCCAGTACTTC. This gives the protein CASSLGQETQYF.

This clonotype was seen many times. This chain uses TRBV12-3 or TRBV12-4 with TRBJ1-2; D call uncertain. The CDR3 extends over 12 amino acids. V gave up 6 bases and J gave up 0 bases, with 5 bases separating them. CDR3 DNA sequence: TGTGCCAGCAGCCTCACTAACTATGGCTACACCTTC. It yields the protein CASSLTNYGYTF.

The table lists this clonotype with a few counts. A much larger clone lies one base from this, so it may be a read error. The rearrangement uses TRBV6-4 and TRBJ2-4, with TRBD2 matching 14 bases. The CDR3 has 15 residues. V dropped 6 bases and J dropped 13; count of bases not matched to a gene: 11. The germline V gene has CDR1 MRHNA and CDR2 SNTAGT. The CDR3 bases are TGTGCCAGCAGGGGACTAGCGGGGGACAACAATGAGCAGTACTTC. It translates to CASRGLAGDNNEQYF.

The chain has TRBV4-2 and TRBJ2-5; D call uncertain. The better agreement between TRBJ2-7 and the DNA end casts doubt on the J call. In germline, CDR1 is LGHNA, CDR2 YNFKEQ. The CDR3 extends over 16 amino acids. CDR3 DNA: TGTGCCAGCAGCCAAGATGGCTGGGGTCTTACCTACGAGCAGTACTTC. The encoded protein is CASSQDGWGLTYEQYF.

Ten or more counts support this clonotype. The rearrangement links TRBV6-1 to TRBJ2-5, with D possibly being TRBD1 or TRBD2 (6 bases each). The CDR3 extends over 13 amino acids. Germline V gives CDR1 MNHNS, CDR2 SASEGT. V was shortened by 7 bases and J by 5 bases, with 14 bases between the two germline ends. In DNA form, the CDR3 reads TGTGCCAGCACCCAACAGGGAGGCGAGACCCAGTACTTC. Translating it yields CASTQQGGETQYF.

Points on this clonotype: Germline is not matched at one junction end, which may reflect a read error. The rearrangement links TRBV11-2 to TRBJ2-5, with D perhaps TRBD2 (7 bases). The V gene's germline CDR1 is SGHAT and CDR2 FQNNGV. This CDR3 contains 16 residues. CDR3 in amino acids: CASSFLRRGAGESQHF. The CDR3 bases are TGTGCCAGCAGCTTCCTCCGCCGGGGGGCTGGGGAGTCCCAGCACTTC.

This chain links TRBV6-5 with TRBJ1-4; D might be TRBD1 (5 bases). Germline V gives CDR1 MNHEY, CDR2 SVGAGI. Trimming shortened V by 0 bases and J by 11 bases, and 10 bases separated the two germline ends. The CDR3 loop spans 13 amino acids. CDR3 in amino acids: CASSYSSGGKLFF. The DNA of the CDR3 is TGTGCCAGCAGTTACTCCTCGGGGGGGAAACTGTTTTTT.

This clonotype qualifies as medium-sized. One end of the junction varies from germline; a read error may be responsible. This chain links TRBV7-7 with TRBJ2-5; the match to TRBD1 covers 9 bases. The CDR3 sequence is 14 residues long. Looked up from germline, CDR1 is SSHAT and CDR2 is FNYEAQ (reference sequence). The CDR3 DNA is TGTGCTAGCAGCCGGACAGGGGAGCAAGAGACCCAGTACTTC. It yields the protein CASSRTGEQETQYF.

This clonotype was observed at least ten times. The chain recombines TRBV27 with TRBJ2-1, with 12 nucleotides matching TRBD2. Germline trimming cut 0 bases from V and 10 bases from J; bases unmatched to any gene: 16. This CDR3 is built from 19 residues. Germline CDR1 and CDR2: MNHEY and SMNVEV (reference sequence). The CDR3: CASSLSGTSGYFSSYEQFF. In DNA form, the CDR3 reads TGTGCCAGCAGTTTATCCGGGACTAGCGGGTACTTTAGCTCCTACGAGCAGTTCTTC.

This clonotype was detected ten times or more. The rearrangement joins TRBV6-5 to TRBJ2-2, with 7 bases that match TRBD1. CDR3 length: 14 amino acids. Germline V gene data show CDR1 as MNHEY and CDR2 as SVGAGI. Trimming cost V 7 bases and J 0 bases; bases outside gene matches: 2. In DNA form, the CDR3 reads TGTGCCAGCAAGGGACAGACGAACACCGGGGAGCTGTTTTTT. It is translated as CASKGQTNTGELFF.

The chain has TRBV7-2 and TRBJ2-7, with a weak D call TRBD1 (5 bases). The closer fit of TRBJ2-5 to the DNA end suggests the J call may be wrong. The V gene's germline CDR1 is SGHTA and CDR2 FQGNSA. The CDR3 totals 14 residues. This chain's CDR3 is CASSLGTNQETQYF. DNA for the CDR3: TGTGCCAGCAGCTTAGGGACAAATCAAGAGACCCAGTACTTC.

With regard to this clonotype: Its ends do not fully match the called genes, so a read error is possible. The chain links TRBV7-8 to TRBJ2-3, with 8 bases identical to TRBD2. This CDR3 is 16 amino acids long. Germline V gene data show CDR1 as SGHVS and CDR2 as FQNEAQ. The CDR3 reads CASSNLAGGPRDTQYF. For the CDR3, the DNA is TGTGCCAGCAGCAACCTGGCGGGGGGACCCAGAGACACGCAGTACTTT.

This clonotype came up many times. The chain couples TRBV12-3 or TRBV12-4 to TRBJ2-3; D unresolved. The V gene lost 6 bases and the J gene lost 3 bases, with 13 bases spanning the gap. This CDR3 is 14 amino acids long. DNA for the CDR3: TGTGCCAGCAGCCCCACTTCCCTTACAGATACGCAGTATTTT. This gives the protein CASSPTSLTDTQYF.

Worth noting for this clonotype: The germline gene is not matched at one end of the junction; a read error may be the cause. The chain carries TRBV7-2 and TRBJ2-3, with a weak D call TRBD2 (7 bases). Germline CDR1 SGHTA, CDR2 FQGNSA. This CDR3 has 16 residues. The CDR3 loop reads CASSSTGGVDTETQYF. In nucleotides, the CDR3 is TGTGCCAGCAGCTCGACGGGGGGCGTGGACACAGAGACCCAGTACTTT.

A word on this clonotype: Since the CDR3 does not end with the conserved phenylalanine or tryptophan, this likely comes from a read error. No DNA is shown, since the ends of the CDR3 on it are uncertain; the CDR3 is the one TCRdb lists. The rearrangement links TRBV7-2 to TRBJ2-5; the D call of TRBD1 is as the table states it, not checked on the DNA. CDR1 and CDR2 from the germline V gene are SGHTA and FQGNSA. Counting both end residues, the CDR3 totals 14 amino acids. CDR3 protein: CASSSTGQASTRLS.

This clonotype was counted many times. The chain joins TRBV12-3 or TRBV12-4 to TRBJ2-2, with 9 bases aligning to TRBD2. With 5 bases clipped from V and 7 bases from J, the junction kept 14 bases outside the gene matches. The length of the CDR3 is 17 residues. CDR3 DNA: TGTGCCAGCAGTCCGAAGGGTAGCGGGGGAAGGGGCGGGGAGCTGTTTTTT. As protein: CASSPKGSGGRGGELFF.